These 32 T cell receptor beta chains came from one sample sequenced in a study of shared clonotypes between healthy human individuals. Using immunoSEQ multiplex PCR, the repertoire was profiled, and TCRdb retains in-frame clones only, with some absent. Here the sample spans roughly 2.1 million clones, approximately 94% being singletons. CD8 cells regarded as naive lacked CD45RO, were positively chosen for CCR7, and omitted terminally differentiated effector memory CD45RA+ cells. Sequencing was done on a sample of naive CD8+ T cells from PBMCs. These TCRs come from a man aged 18 to 30 in good health. Some clones in this sample may be carry-over from other donors' samples.

Here the CDR3 DNA reads TGTGCCAGCAGGAGGACCGGGACAATGAACACTGAAGCTTTCTTT. This sequence encodes CASRRTGTMNTEAFF. The V call is TRBV6-4, the J call TRBJ1-1; perhaps TRBD1 as D (6 bases). The V end lost 6 bases, the J end lost 0 bases, and 14 bases lay between the germline ends. This CDR3 is 15 amino acids long. Germline V CDR1 and CDR2: MRHNA, SNTAGT.

The V gene is TRBV27, the J gene TRBJ2-1; 12 nucleotides line up with TRBD2. The CDR3 is 17 residues long. J lost 9 bases, V lost 0 bases, and 9 bases had no gene match. Germline V CDR1 and CDR2: MNHEY, SMNVEV (reference sequence). In DNA form, the CDR3 reads TGTGCCAGCAGTTTATCTCCCGGACTAGCGGGGATGGGTGAGCAGTTCTTC. This sequence encodes CASSLSPGLAGMGEQFF.

The rearrangement uses TRBV10-3 and TRBJ2-7; 10 bases match TRBD1. With 6 bases clipped from V and 6 bases from J, the junction kept 14 bases outside the gene matches. Germline V gene lookup returns CDR1 ENHRY and CDR2 SYGVKD. The CDR3 spans 16 residues. The CDR3 sequence: CAISGNRGTGAPEQYF. CDR3 coding DNA: TGTGCCATCAGCGGGAATAGGGGGACAGGGGCCCCCGAGCAGTACTTC.

J is TRBJ2-5 and V is TRBV7-9; D may correspond to TRBD1 or TRBD2 (5 bases each). CDR1 and CDR2 from the germline V gene are SEHNR and FQNEAQ (reference sequence). V lost 1 base, J lost 1 base, and 10 bases lay in between. This CDR3 contains 15 residues. The CDR3 is CASSLGGVSQETQYF. CDR3 DNA: TGTGCCAGCAGCTTAGGAGGGGTCTCCCAAGAGACCCAGTACTTC.

The rearrangement uses TRBV30 and TRBJ2-7, with D uncertain. This CDR3 is built from 14 residues. V lost 0 bases, J lost 4 bases, and 13 bases lay in between. Germline lookup yields CDR1 GTSNPN and CDR2 SVGIG (reference sequence). CDR3 amino acids: CAWSVFGADYEQYF. The CDR3 DNA reads as TGTGCCTGGAGTGTTTTCGGCGCCGATTACGAGCAGTACTTC.

The rearrangement joins TRBV7-8 to TRBJ2-7; 8 nucleotides line up with TRBD1. J lost 5 bases, V lost 5 bases, and 8 bases had no gene match. CDR1 and CDR2 (germline): SGHVS, FQNEAQ. The CDR3 covers 14 residues. The CDR3 spells CASSRTGIVHEQYF. CDR3 bases: TGTGCCAGCAGCCGGACAGGGATCGTCCACGAGCAGTACTTC.

The chain couples TRBV5-4 to TRBJ1-1; D might be TRBD1 (6 bases). The CDR3 is made up of 17 amino acids. The germline CDR1 and CDR2 sequences are SGHNT and YYREEE (reference sequence). Trimming left V 3 bases short and J 4 bases short, with 22 bases between. The CDR3 DNA follows: TGTGCCAGCAGCTCCTCGACAGGCTCGGATCGGAGCACTGAAGCTTTCTTT. Its translation is CASSSSTGSDRSTEAFF.

This chain links TRBV4-3 with TRBJ1-5, with 9 nucleotides matching TRBD1. The CDR3 totals 15 residues. CDR1 is LGHNA, CDR2 YSLEER, per germline. With V trimmed by 0 bases and J by 7 bases, 4 bases remained unmatched. The CDR3 DNA follows: TGCGCCAGCAGCCAAGAGAACAGGGGGCACCAGCCCCAGCATTTT. This gives the protein CASSQENRGHQPQHF.

The genes are TRBV7-9 and TRBJ1-1, with no clear D. This CDR3 comprises 14 residues. The germline V gene has CDR1 SEHNR and CDR2 FQNEAQ (reference sequence). V lost 3 bases and J 1 base, leaving 9 bases between the germline ends. This CDR3 is CASSFRTKNTEAFF. For the CDR3, the DNA is TGTGCCAGCAGCTTCAGGACCAAGAACACTGAAGCTTTCTTT.

The chain links TRBV5-6 to TRBJ1-1; 10 positions agree with TRBD1. The V gene end was trimmed by 1 base and the J gene end by 4 bases; junction bases not matched to a gene: 4. The CDR3 extends over 15 amino acids. Germline CDR1 SGHDT, CDR2 YYEEEE. CDR3 sequence: CASSLSRTGGTEAFF. The CDR3 DNA reads as TGTGCCAGCAGCTTGAGTAGGACAGGGGGCACTGAAGCTTTCTTT.

As for this clone: Other DNA sequences in this sample translate to the same CDR3. The J gene is TRBJ2-1, the V gene TRBV19; D is unresolved. This CDR3 comprises 13 residues. Germline-derived CDR1 and CDR2 are LNHDA and SQIVND (reference sequence). V was cut by 2 bases and J by 7 bases, with 9 bases left in between. The CDR3 region has the DNA TGTGCCAGTAGTATATCCCCTGGGAATGAGCAGTTCTTC. Translating gives CASSISPGNEQFF.

The chain has TRBV9 and TRBJ2-1, with a weak D call TRBD2 (6 bases). CDR3 length: 14 amino acids. The V end was cut by 7 bases, the J end by 2 bases, with 13 bases between. Germline V gives CDR1 SGDLS, CDR2 YYNGEE. This chain's CDR3 is CASGSSVAYNEQFF. The CDR3 nucleotides read TGTGCCAGCGGATCTAGCGTCGCCTACAATGAGCAGTTCTTC. The variable domain in full, completed from reference TRBV9 and TRBJ2-1, reads DSGVTQTPKHLITATGQRVTLRCSPRSGDLSVYWYQQSLDQGLQFLIQYYNGEERAKGNILERFSAQQFPDLHSELNLSSLELGDSALYFCASGSSVAYNEQFFGPGTRLTVL.

The rearrangement joins TRBV6-4 to TRBJ2-1; D gene unclear. The V and J ends lost 0 bases and 2 bases respectively, with 14 bases between them. The CDR3 runs 17 residues. Germline values: CDR1 MRHNA, CDR2 SNTAGT. The CDR3 nucleotides are TGTGCCAGCAGTGACTCCTCATCGTTCCGGACCTACAATGAGCAGTTCTTC. This gives the protein CASSDSSSFRTYNEQFF.

The rearrangement links TRBV7-9 to TRBJ2-5; 10 positions match TRBD2. CDR3 length: 19 amino acids. V lost 3 bases, J lost 4 bases, and 17 bases stayed unmatched. Germline V gives CDR1 SEHNR, CDR2 FQNEAQ (reference sequence). Here the CDR3 reads CASSFPRLAGEDRVETQYF. The CDR3 coding sequence is TGTGCCAGCAGCTTCCCTCGGCTAGCGGGAGAGGATAGGGTAGAGACCCAGTACTTC. Combining the CDR3 with reference TRBV7-9 and TRBJ2-5 gives the whole variable domain DTGVSQNPRHKITKRGQNVTFRCDPISEHNRLYWYRQTLGQGPEFLTYFQNEAQLEKSRLLSDRFSAERPKGSFSTLEIQRTEQGDSAMYLCASSFPRLAGEDRVETQYFGPGTRLLVL.

This sequence joins TRBV6-6 and TRBJ1-2; 9 bases agree with TRBD1. This CDR3 spans 15 amino acids. Germline V gene data show CDR1 as MNHNY and CDR2 as SVGAGI (reference sequence). J lost 7 bases, V lost 7 bases, and 13 bases had no gene match. CDR3 sequence (DNA): TGTGCCAGCACCTCAAGGGGACAGGGTCGTGGTGGCTACACCTTC. Residues: CASTSRGQGRGGYTF.

The chain uses TRBV7-9 and TRBJ1-2; D is unclear. There are 13 residues in the CDR3. Germline CDR1 and CDR2: SEHNR and FQNEAQ (reference sequence). The V gene lost 6 bases and the J gene lost 7 bases, with 15 bases spanning the gap. The chain's CDR3 is CASSQGRDFGYTF. CDR3 nucleotides: TGTGCCAGCAGTCAAGGCCGGGATTTTGGCTACACCTTC.

The genes are TRBV6-5 and TRBJ2-7, with D perhaps matching TRBD1 (5 bases). Germline V gene sequence: CDR1 MNHEY, CDR2 SVGAGI. The CDR3 is 15 amino acids. V lost 0 bases and J lost 3, with 12 bases in between. CDR3 DNA sequence: TGTGCCAGCAGTTACTCGAGGCAGGGCGACTACGAGCAGTACTTC. Amino acids: CASSYSRQGDYEQYF.

The chain couples TRBV27 to TRBJ2-6; D is unclear. The ends were cut back, 0 bases at V and 0 bases at J, with 9 bases in the middle. The CDR3 sequence is 17 residues long. The V gene's germline CDR1 is MNHEY and CDR2 SMNVEV (reference sequence). In nucleotides, the CDR3 is TGTGCCAGCAGTTTATCGAACGGATACTCTGGGGCCAACGTCCTGACTTTC. Its translation is CASSLSNGYSGANVLTF.

Details on this clone: Other DNA sequences of this sample code for an identical CDR3. CDR3 loop: CASSLELSSYNEQFF. DNA for the CDR3: TGTGCCAGCAGCTTAGAACTTTCCTCCTACAATGAGCAGTTCTTC. The V gene is TRBV7-6, the J gene TRBJ2-1; D is unclear. The V gene's germline CDR1 is SGHVS and CDR2 FNYEAQ. There are 15 residues in the CDR3. V lost 1 base and J 0 bases, leaving 7 bases between the germline ends.

The DNA for the CDR3 is TGTGCCATCAGTGAGTCGATCTGGGGGCGGGCAGATACGCAGTATTTT. The encoded protein is CAISESIWGRADTQYF. This sequence joins TRBV10-3 and TRBJ2-3; D may be TRBD1 (6 bases). Trimming took off 0 bases at V and 4 bases at J, with 14 bases between the two ends. Germline lookup yields CDR1 ENHRY and CDR2 SYGVKD. The CDR3 covers 16 residues.

The chain couples TRBV27 to TRBJ2-2, with a weak D call TRBD2 (5 bases). The CDR3 totals 14 residues. Germline CDR1 reads MNHEY; CDR2 reads SMNVEV (reference sequence). V was pared by 4 bases and J by 6 bases, with 12 bases between. CDR3 protein: CASSYGRTAGELFF. The CDR3 DNA is TGTGCCAGCAGTTACGGACGGACTGCCGGGGAGCTGTTTTTT.

With regard to this clone: Additional DNA sequences in this sample encode the identical CDR3. The chain uses TRBV28 and TRBJ2-7; weak D call: TRBD2 (7 bases). Looked up from germline, CDR1 is MDHEN and CDR2 is SYDVKM. Trimming stripped 5 bases from V and 4 bases from J, with 9 bases between. The length of the CDR3 is 12 residues. The DNA for the CDR3 is TGTGCCAGCAGTAGGGGGGGGTACGAGCAGTACTTC. It translates to CASSRGGYEQYF.

CDR3 sequence (DNA): TGTGCCACCAGCAGAGACCCATTCAGCAATCAGCCCCAGCATTTT. Its protein is CATSRDPFSNQPQHF. This rearrangement joins TRBV15 to TRBJ1-5; D is unclear. Trimming left V 0 bases short and J 1 base short, with 7 bases between. The CDR3 totals 15 residues. CDR1 is LNHNV and CDR2 is YYDKDF in the germline V gene (reference sequence). The full variable domain, its missing parts supplied by reference TRBV15 and TRBJ1-5, is DAMVIQNPRYQVTQFGKPVTLSCSQTLNHNVMYWYQQKSSQAPKLLFHYYDKDFNNEADTPDNFQSRRPNTSFCFLDIRSPGLGDTAMYLCATSRDPFSNQPQHFGDGTRLSIL.

The chain carries TRBV28 and TRBJ1-5; no clear D. Trimming took off 6 bases at V and 12 bases at J, with 9 bases between the two ends. The CDR3 loop spans 10 amino acids. Looked up from germline, CDR1 is MDHEN and CDR2 is SYDVKM. In DNA form, the CDR3 reads TGTGCCAGCAGCTTTCGTGTCCAGCATTTT. Translation gives CASSFRVQHF.

The genes are TRBV7-9 and TRBJ2-5, with D perhaps matching TRBD1 or TRBD2 (5 bases each). With 4 bases removed from V and 7 bases from J, the gap between germline ends came to 28 bases. This CDR3 spans 18 amino acids. Germline V gene sequence: CDR1 SEHNR, CDR2 FQNEAQ (reference sequence). CDR3 coding DNA: TGTGCCAGCAGCTCGCCCCCGGGACCGGCCCCACAGGTTGTGACCCAGTACTTC. It specifies CASSSPPGPAPQVVTQYF. Variable domain in full (rest from reference TRBV7-9 and TRBJ2-5): DTGVSQNPRHKITKRGQNVTFRCDPISEHNRLYWYRQTLGQGPEFLTYFQNEAQLEKSRLLSDRFSAERPKGSFSTLEIQRTEQGDSAMYLCASSSPPGPAPQVVTQYFGPGTRLLVL.

The chain uses TRBV2 and TRBJ2-1; the D gene is possibly TRBD2 (5 bases). Per the germline V gene, CDR1 is SNHLY and CDR2 is FYNNEI. V was clipped by 3 bases and J by 8 bases, with 11 bases between them. The CDR3 runs to 13 residues. The chain's CDR3 is CASSERLKDEQFF. The CDR3 DNA reads as TGTGCCAGCAGTGAGAGACTAAAGGATGAGCAGTTCTTC.

The rearrangement uses TRBV9 and TRBJ2-7; D is possibly TRBD1 (6 bases). The germline gives CDR1 SGDLS, CDR2 YYNGEE. V gave up 0 bases and J gave up 0 bases, with 10 bases separating them. CDR3 length equals 15 residues. CDR3 coding DNA: TGTGCCAGCAGCGTAGGACAGGACTTCTCCTACGAGCAGTACTTC. This codes for CASSVGQDFSYEQYF.

The chain has TRBV5-1 and TRBJ2-1, with D possibly matching TRBD1 (6 bases). Deletions cut 4 bases from V and 7 bases from J, with 27 bases between. Germline lookup yields CDR1 SGHRS and CDR2 YFSETQ. The CDR3 totals 18 residues. The CDR3 is CASSPTVGGPDIRNEQFF. CDR3 bases: TGCGCCAGCAGCCCAACGGTAGGGGGACCCGATATAAGGAATGAGCAGTTCTTC.

The chain couples TRBV7-6 to TRBJ2-7; 11 bases are a match to TRBD1. The CDR3 is made up of 14 amino acids. Germline-derived CDR1 and CDR2 are SGHVS and FNYEAQ. V shed 4 bases, J shed 4 bases, and the junction held 3 bases outside the gene matches. Here the CDR3 reads CASSSWDRGYEQYF. The DNA for the CDR3 is TGTGCCAGCAGCTCCTGGGACAGGGGGTACGAGCAGTACTTC.

This CDR3 reads CATGPGTSGNEQFF. The CDR3 DNA reads as TGTGCCACCGGTCCCGGGACTAGCGGAAATGAGCAGTTCTTC. The genes are TRBV28 and TRBJ2-1, with 11 bases lining up with TRBD2. The CDR3 extends over 14 amino acids. Per the germline V gene, CDR1 is MDHEN and CDR2 is SYDVKM. The V and J ends lost 10 bases and 7 bases, in that order; junction bases with no gene match: 9.

The V call is TRBV2, the J call TRBJ1-1, with D perhaps matching TRBD1 (5 bases). V was trimmed by 2 bases and J by 0 bases, leaving 10 bases between them. The CDR3 covers 15 residues. Germline V gives CDR1 SNHLY, CDR2 FYNNEI. Here the CDR3 DNA reads TGTGCCAGCAGTGAATTATTGGGACTGAACACTGAAGCTTTCTTT. Translated: CASSELLGLNTEAFF.

This clone was seen a few times. This CDR3 reads CASSQRLEQFF. The DNA of the CDR3 is TGCGCCAGCAGCCAGAGACTAGAGCAGTTCTTC. This rearrangement joins TRBV4-1 to TRBJ2-1, with a possible D match to TRBD2 (5 bases). V lost 3 bases and J 10 bases, leaving 7 bases between the germline ends. The CDR3 loop spans 11 amino acids. CDR1 is MGHRA and CDR2 is YSYEKL in the germline V gene.